The 22 T cell receptor beta chains below were found in one sample sequenced in a study of blood T cell repertoires in COVID-19. Sequenced by immunoSEQ multiplex PCR; TCRdb stores in-frame clones only, minus some. The repertoire has tens of thousands of clones, about 92% of them found once; the top ten carry 1.5%. The sequenced sample consisted of peripheral blood. These receptors came from a man aged 45 to 65 with acute or convalescent COVID-19.

This chain links TRBV27 with TRBJ1-1; D unclear. Trimming stripped 2 bases from V and 3 bases from J, with 7 bases between. The germline gives CDR1 MNHEY, CDR2 SMNVEV (reference sequence). This CDR3 comprises 13 residues. The CDR3, as DNA: TGTGCCAGCAGTTTAGGGGAGGACACTGAAGCTTTCTTT. This sequence encodes CASSLGEDTEAFF.

This clone was counted once. The rearrangement links TRBV18 to TRBJ1-5, with TRBD1 as a possible D gene (6 bases). Trimming took off 2 bases at V and 7 bases at J, with 15 bases between the two ends. Germline V lookup: CDR1 KGHSH, CDR2 LQKENI. The CDR3 runs 15 residues. CDR3 loop: CASSPRHAGEQPQHF. CDR3 DNA: TGTGCCAGCTCACCAAGGCATGCAGGGGAACAGCCCCAGCATTTT.

The V and J genes are TRBV6-2 or TRBV6-3 and TRBJ2-5; 8 nucleotides align to TRBD1. This CDR3 has 14 amino acids. CDR1 and CDR2 (germline): MNHEY, SVGEGT. Losses at the gene ends were 5 bases for V and 6 bases for J; bases not matched to a gene: 8. The CDR3 is CASSHRDRLQTQYF. CDR3 sequence (DNA): TGTGCCAGCAGTCACCGGGACAGGTTACAGACCCAGTACTTC.

CDR3 protein: CASSGPDRVGEKLFF. CDR3 in DNA: TGTGCCAGCAGCGGGCCCGACAGGGTTGGGGAAAAACTGTTTTTT. The rearrangement links TRBV7-9 to TRBJ1-4; 7 bases agree with TRBD1. With 5 bases clipped from V and 8 bases from J, the junction kept 11 bases outside the gene matches. Germline V gene lookup returns CDR1 SEHNR and CDR2 FQNEAQ (reference sequence). The CDR3 loop spans 15 amino acids.

The V gene is TRBV7-9, the J gene TRBJ2-3, with TRBD2 matching over 10 bases. The CDR3 covers 16 residues. Per germline, CDR1 SEHNR and CDR2 FQNEAQ (reference sequence). V lost 4 bases to trimming and J lost 4 bases; unmatched junction nucleotides: 8. CDR3 sequence: CASSSQWTSGADTQYF. The CDR3 DNA reads TGTGCCAGCAGCTCCCAATGGACTAGCGGAGCAGATACGCAGTATTTT.

The chain uses TRBV7-9 and TRBJ1-1; 8 bases fit TRBD1. The CDR3 has 14 residues. The ends lost 4 bases at V and 4 bases at J; junction bases unmatched: 5. Germline CDR1 reads SEHNR; CDR2 reads FQNEAQ (reference sequence). The CDR3, as DNA: TGTGCCAGCAGCTCTACAGGGGGGACCACTGAAGCTTTCTTT. Translation: CASSSTGGTTEAFF.

The chain is built from TRBV5-4 and TRBJ2-7; 12 nucleotides agree with TRBD1. The germline CDR1 and CDR2 sequences are SGHNT and YYREEE (reference sequence). The CDR3 extends over 15 amino acids. V shed 4 bases, J shed 1 base, and the junction held 3 bases outside the gene matches. The CDR3 protein is CASSPGQGASYEQYF. The CDR3 DNA follows: TGTGCCAGCAGCCCGGGACAGGGGGCTTCCTACGAGCAGTACTTC.

The chain links TRBV7-8 to TRBJ1-6; TRBD1 might be the D (6 bases). In germline, CDR1 is SGHVS, CDR2 FQNEAQ. The CDR3 sequence is 17 residues long. The V and J ends lost 1 base and 0 bases respectively, with 10 bases between them. CDR3 loop: CASSLVTGSSYNSPLHF. CDR3 bases: TGTGCCAGCAGCTTAGTGACAGGAAGCTCCTATAATTCACCCCTCCACTTT. Complete variable domain (other parts from reference TRBV7-8 and TRBJ1-6): GAGVSQSPRYKVAKRGQDVALRCDPISGHVSLFWYQQALGQGPEFLTYFQNEAQLDKSGLPSDRFFAERPEGSVSTLKIQRTQQEDSAVYLCASSLVTGSSYNSPLHFGNGTRLTVT.

This chain joins TRBV28 and TRBJ1-5; TRBD1 aligns across 7 bases. Germline trimming cut 10 bases from V and 2 bases from J; bases unmatched to any gene: 5. Germline assignment: CDR1 MDHEN and CDR2 SYDVKM. The CDR3 has 13 amino acids. The DNA of the CDR3 is TGTGCCATCGACAGGGCGGGCAATCAGCCCCAGCATTTT. This translates into CAIDRAGNQPQHF.

The rearrangement uses TRBV7-8 and TRBJ1-2, with D hard to call. V gave up 1 base and J gave up 4 bases, with 10 bases separating them. The CDR3 totals 14 residues. CDR1 is SGHVS and CDR2 is FQNEAQ in the germline V gene. The CDR3 region is CASSLVGVGYGYTF. In nucleotides, the CDR3 is TGTGCCAGCAGCTTAGTCGGGGTTGGCTATGGCTACACCTTC.

The genes are TRBV6-5 and TRBJ1-5; D ambiguous. Per the germline V gene, CDR1 is MNHEY and CDR2 is SVGAGI. This CDR3 is built from 11 residues. The germline V and J ends were trimmed by 8 bases and 15 bases, with 17 bases remaining between them. CDR3 residues: CASRLQSSLHF. The CDR3 nucleotides are TGTGCCAGCCGACTACAGAGCTCCTTGCATTTT.

The rearrangement links TRBV2 to TRBJ1-2; 12 nucleotides align to TRBD1. V shed 5 bases, J shed 8 bases, and the junction held 9 bases outside the gene matches. The CDR3 totals 15 residues. Germline V gene lookup returns CDR1 SNHLY and CDR2 FYNNEI. In DNA, the CDR3 is TGTGCCAGCAGTAGACCGGGACAGGGGGCGGAGGGCTACACCTTC. Translating it yields CASSRPGQGAEGYTF.

This chain uses TRBV12-3 or TRBV12-4 with TRBJ2-2; D uncertain. This CDR3 contains 12 residues. Trimming removed 7 bases at V and 2 bases at J, with 5 bases between. In DNA form, the CDR3 reads TGTGCCAGCACCTCTAACACCGGGGAGCTGTTTTTT. Translating it yields CASTSNTGELFF.

The V gene is TRBV5-8, the J gene TRBJ1-1; D may be TRBD1 (6 bases). The CDR3 is 12 residues long. With 5 bases removed from V and 7 bases from J, the gap between germline ends came to 12 bases. Germline V CDR1 and CDR2: SGHTS, YDEGEE. The CDR3 DNA reads TGTGCCAGCAGGTGGGACATAGATGAAGCTTTCTTT. Translating it yields CASRWDIDEAFF.

The chain is built from TRBV6-5 and TRBJ1-1; D is undetermined. Trimming shortened V by 5 bases and J by 1 base, and 11 bases separated the two germline ends. The CDR3 has 14 amino acids. The germline gives CDR1 MNHEY, CDR2 SVGAGI. CDR3 loop: CASSLQEENTEAFF. In DNA form, the CDR3 reads TGTGCCAGCAGTCTCCAAGAGGAGAACACTGAAGCTTTCTTT.

The chain joins TRBV20-1 to TRBJ1-2; D unresolved. Trimming cost V 3 bases and J 0 bases, with 5 bases left between them. The CDR3 has 12 residues. Germline loops: CDR1 DFQATT, CDR2 SNEGSKA (reference sequence). The CDR3 sequence: CSASVANYGYTF. The DNA of the CDR3 is TGCAGTGCTAGTGTAGCTAACTATGGCTACACCTTC.

The CDR3 spells CASKGTGVSNEQFF. The CDR3 DNA follows: TGTGCCAGTAAGGGGACAGGGGTAAGTAATGAGCAGTTCTTC. This chain links TRBV19 with TRBJ2-1; TRBD1 matches at 10 bases. The germline gives CDR1 LNHDA, CDR2 SQIVND (reference sequence). Germline trimming cut 7 bases from V and 7 bases from J; bases unmatched to any gene: 7. This CDR3 is 14 amino acids long.

The V and J genes are TRBV3-1 (or the pseudogene TRBV3-2) and TRBJ2-3, with a possible D match to TRBD1 (6 bases). Per germline, CDR1 LGHDT and CDR2 YNNKEL (reference sequence). Trimming removed 3 bases from V and 1 base from J, with 14 bases in between. CDR3 length equals 16 residues. As DNA, the CDR3 is TGTGCCAGCAGCCATCACGGGACATTTCGCACAGATACGCAGTATTTT. Protein product: CASSHHGTFRTDTQYF.

This clone appeared once. The chain's CDR3 is CASSRTGSFFVRPEKLFF. As DNA, the CDR3 is TGTGCCAGCAGTCGGACAGGTTCGTTTTTTGTGAGACCCGAAAAACTGTTTTTT. This sequence joins TRBV6-6 and TRBJ1-4; TRBD1 aligns across 7 bases. The CDR3 is made up of 18 amino acids. Germline assignment: CDR1 MNHNY and CDR2 SVGAGI (reference sequence). Unmatched junction bases numbered 20, after V lost 5 bases and J lost 8 bases.

This chain connects TRBV28 to TRBJ2-3, with TRBD2 matching 14 bases. Trimming at V came to 3 bases and at J to 1 base, leaving 9 bases not matched to a gene. The CDR3 is 19 residues long. Germline CDR1 reads MDHEN; CDR2 reads SYDVKM. The CDR3 DNA reads as TGTGCCAGCAGTTTCCCCGGGACTAGCGGGAGAGGAGGCACAGATACGCAGTATTTT. Translated, it gives CASSFPGTSGRGGTDTQYF.

The chain uses TRBV6-5 and TRBJ2-3, with D maybe TRBD2 (5 bases). The germline gives CDR1 MNHEY, CDR2 SVGAGI. Between the trimmed V and J ends, which lost 4 bases and 2 bases, there was a span of 10 bases. The CDR3 totals 14 residues. This chain's CDR3 is CASSWLAYTDTQYF. CDR3 DNA sequence: TGTGCCAGCAGTTGGCTAGCCTACACAGATACGCAGTATTTT.

The chain uses TRBV7-3 and TRBJ2-3; TRBD2 agrees at 10 bases. Germline V gene data show CDR1 as SGHTA and CDR2 as FQGTGA. V shed 8 bases and J 1 base; nucleotides not matched to a gene: 0. The CDR3 totals 13 residues. CDR3 amino acids: CASGLAGTDTQYF. The CDR3 DNA reads as TGTGCCAGCGGACTAGCGGGCACAGATACGCAGTATTTT.